The clone carrying this T cell receptor (beta chain) was seen only once. Its target is not known. This entry is derived from a study of beta chain features in type 1 diabetes. Study summary: Healthy donors and patients showed comparable age, gender and cell yields. Points from the study as a whole: Moderate yet significant TCRB CDR3 shortening was seen in Type 1 diabetes patients in all four CD4+ subsets. cDNA-based reads could over-represent cells with high TCR expression.

CD4+ cells of the naive, central memory, regulatory and stem cell-like memory types were sorted via CD45RO/CCR7/CD25/CD127/CD95/CD27. V lost 2 bases and J 5 bases, leaving 16 bases between the germline ends. The CDR3 is 16 amino acids. Germline V gene data show CDR1 as MNHNY and CDR2 as SVGAGI (reference sequence). The whole isolated RNA underwent reverse transcription, so sequencing captured expressed TCRB transcripts. Clones were read by immunoSEQ multiplex PCR, and TCRdb kept only the in-frame ones, dropping some. This table holds fewer than 45,000 clones, 66% found once. The sample consisted of Tregs from blood. The TCR was taken from a man aged 25-45 years with type 1 diabetes. Some clones in this sample may be carry-over from other donors' samples. The chain recombines TRBV6-6 with TRBJ2-1; D might be TRBD1 (5 bases). The CDR3, as DNA: TGTGCCAGCAGTTACCAGGTAACAGGAATACACAATGAGCAGTTCTTC. The encoded protein is CASSYQVTGIHNEQFF.